The 19 T cell receptor beta chains reported below all come from one sample, sequenced in a study of cytomegalovirus exposure and HLA in healthy donors. The PCR used 60 Vbeta and 13 Jbeta primers. TCRdb's table, derived via immunoSEQ multiplex PCR, lists solely in-frame clones and lacks some. The repertoire holds roughly 150,000 clones, with roughly 80% as singletons. Sequenced input: PBMCs. The receptors here all came from a male donor in good health and CMV-seronegative.

This sequence joins TRBV19 and TRBJ2-2, with 7 bases fitting TRBD1. The CDR3 loop spans 14 amino acids. Germline V gives CDR1 LNHDA, CDR2 SQIVND (reference sequence). The junction had 5 bases not matched to a gene; V was cut back by 7 bases and J by 3 bases. CDR3 in DNA: TGTGCCAGTAACAGGGGTCGGGACACCGGGGAGCTGTTTTTT. It specifies CASNRGRDTGELFF.

The gene calls are TRBV28 and TRBJ2-2, with 11 positions matching TRBD1. The length of the CDR3 is 16 residues. CDR1 is MDHEN and CDR2 is SYDVKM in the germline V gene. Trimming took 4 bases from V and 5 from J; bases not matched to a gene: 6. CDR3 amino acids: CASSWWTGGLTGELFF. For the CDR3, the DNA is TGTGCCAGCAGTTGGTGGACAGGGGGCTTAACCGGGGAGCTGTTTTTT.

The chain joins TRBV7-9 to TRBJ2-5; D is possibly TRBD2 (6 bases). The ends were cut back, 6 bases at V and 5 bases at J, with 16 bases in the middle. Looked up from germline, CDR1 is SEHNR and CDR2 is FQNEAQ (reference sequence). This CDR3 region has 14 residues. This CDR3 is CASRRDGRYETQYF. The CDR3 coding sequence is TGTGCCAGCAGGCGGGACGGACGATACGAGACCCAGTACTTC.

The V and J genes are TRBV4-2 and TRBJ2-7; D remains ambiguous. Trimming removed 1 base from V and 3 bases from J, with 10 bases in between. Germline V CDR1 and CDR2: LGHNA, YNFKEQ. This CDR3 region has 14 residues. CDR3: CASSQGGNLYEQYF. The DNA for the CDR3 is TGTGCCAGCAGCCAAGGCGGCAACCTCTACGAGCAGTACTTC.

This chain connects TRBV2 to TRBJ2-7, with TRBD1 as a possible D gene (5 bases). CDR1 SNHLY and CDR2 FYNNEI come from the germline V gene. CDR3 size: 12 residues. Trimming shortened V by 7 bases and J by 3 bases, and 10 bases separated the two germline ends. The CDR3 DNA is TGTGCCAGCAATTCAGGGAACTACGAGCAGTACTTC. It is translated as CASNSGNYEQYF. Looking up the rest from reference TRBV2 and TRBJ2-7 gives the full variable domain: EPEVTQTPSHQVTQMGQEVILRCVPISNHLYFYWYRQILGQKVEFLVSFYNNEISEKSEIFDDQFSVERPDGSNFTLKIRSTKLEDSAMYFCASNSGNYEQYFGPGTRLTVT.

There are a few counts of this clone. The chain has TRBV2 and TRBJ2-5; 12 positions agree with TRBD2. J was trimmed by 2 bases and V by 10 bases; bases with no gene match: 8. The CDR3 contains 15 residues. CDR1 and CDR2 from the germline V gene are SNHLY and FYNNEI. Written as DNA, the CDR3 is TGTGCCAACACACGGACTAGCGGGACTCAAGAGACCCAGTACTTC. This gives the protein CANTRTSGTQETQYF.

The rearrangement uses TRBV7-8 and TRBJ1-6, with TRBD1 identical over 10 bases. The ends lost 10 bases at V and 7 bases at J; junction bases unmatched: 7. Germline V CDR1 and CDR2: SGHVS, FQNEAQ. The CDR3 runs 14 residues. The DNA of the CDR3 is TGTGCCACCACGCCGGGACAGGGGAATTCACCCCTCCACTTT. Amino acid sequence: CATTPGQGNSPLHF.

V gene TRBV7-9 combines with J gene TRBJ2-5, with 9 positions matching TRBD2. Germline trimming cut 1 base from V and 2 bases from J; bases unmatched to any gene: 8. Looked up from germline, CDR1 is SEHNR and CDR2 is FQNEAQ (reference sequence). The CDR3 contains 17 residues. The CDR3 sequence: CASSLEFGGGVQETQYF. CDR3 nucleotide sequence: TGTGCCAGCAGCTTAGAGTTTGGCGGGGGGGTTCAAGAGACCCAGTACTTC.

CDR3 residues: CAGTRGGDYGYTF. As DNA, the CDR3 is TGTGCCGGGACAAGGGGAGGGGACTATGGCTACACCTTC. The chain recombines TRBV2 with TRBJ1-2; maybe TRBD1 (6 bases). With 11 bases removed from V and 3 bases from J, the gap between germline ends came to 16 bases. The germline V gene has CDR1 SNHLY and CDR2 FYNNEI. This CDR3 is built from 13 residues.

The chain joins TRBV4-1 to TRBJ1-1, with 8 bases identical to TRBD1. CDR3 length: 18 amino acids. The V segment lost 2 bases and the J segment 0 bases; nucleotides outside the gene matches: 11. Germline CDR1 MGHRA, CDR2 YSYEKL. The CDR3 is CASSQSAPGQDMNTEAFF. The CDR3 coding sequence is TGCGCCAGCAGCCAATCGGCCCCGGGACAGGACATGAACACTGAAGCTTTCTTT.

The V call is TRBV7-3, the J call TRBJ2-5, with 8 bases that match TRBD1. Germline CDR1 SGHTA, CDR2 FQGTGA. This CDR3 region has 15 residues. The V gene end was trimmed by 5 bases and the J gene end by 4 bases; junction bases not matched to a gene: 9. The CDR3 spells CASSLQGARGETQYF. CDR3 nucleotides: TGTGCCAGCAGCCTCCAGGGGGCGCGAGGAGAGACCCAGTACTTC. Combining the CDR3 with reference TRBV7-3 and TRBJ2-5 gives the whole variable domain GAGVSQTPSNKVTEKGKYVELRCDPISGHTALYWYRQSLGQGPEFLIYFQGTGAADDSGLPNDRFFAVRPEGSVSTLKIQRTERGDSAVYLCASSLQGARGETQYFGPGTRLLVL.

This chain links TRBV12-1 with TRBJ2-7; whether TRBD2, the table's D call, matches the DNA was not checked. TRBV12-1 is classified as a pseudogene. This CDR3 contains 19 residues. In nucleotides, the CDR3 is TGTGCCAGCAGCCCAGGGACTAGCGGGAGTCCTCAAGCAGCCTACGAGCAGTACTTC. Translation gives CASSPGTSGSPQAAYEQYF.

This clone was seen more than once but under ten times. V usage is TRBV6-5 and J usage is TRBJ2-7; TRBD2 matches 11 bases. The V segment lost 2 bases and the J segment 4 bases; nucleotides outside the gene matches: 4. CDR3 length: 15 amino acids. Germline V lookup: CDR1 MNHEY, CDR2 SVGAGI. CDR3 sequence: CASSYGTSGYYEQYF. CDR3 sequence (DNA): TGTGCCAGCAGTTACGGGACTAGCGGATATTACGAGCAGTACTTC.

This chain connects TRBV19 to TRBJ2-1; D is perhaps TRBD2 (5 bases). Trimming left V 8 bases short and J 8 bases short, with 16 bases between. Germline V lookup: CDR1 LNHDA, CDR2 SQIVND (reference sequence). The CDR3 length is 13 residues. The chain's CDR3 is CASLGGSGDEQFF. The CDR3 DNA reads TGTGCCAGTTTGGGTGGGAGTGGTGATGAGCAGTTCTTC.

This clone has just a few counts. The V and J genes are TRBV7-2 and TRBJ1-2; tentatively, D is TRBD1 (5 bases). CDR3 length: 13 amino acids. CDR1 is SGHTA and CDR2 is FQGNSA in the germline V gene. Trimming removed 8 bases at V and 7 bases at J, with 17 bases between. CDR3 bases: TGTGCCAGCCGTCTTCAGGGCACCAGTGGCTACACCTTC. This encodes CASRLQGTSGYTF.

V usage is TRBV7-9 and J usage is TRBJ2-1; the D gene is possibly TRBD1 (5 bases). The germline V gene encodes CDR1 SEHNR and CDR2 FQNEAQ (reference sequence). This CDR3 contains 16 residues. V was cut by 4 bases and J by 4 bases, with 17 bases left in between. DNA for the CDR3: TGTGCCAGCAGCTCGCCGCCCCAGGGTAAATACAATGAGCAGTTCTTC. It codes for CASSSPPQGKYNEQFF.

In its sample, this clone was seen once. This chain uses TRBV6-5 with TRBJ2-2; TRBD1 agrees at 7 bases. The CDR3 sequence is 14 residues long. Unmatched junction bases numbered 5, after V lost 6 bases and J lost 4 bases. Germline CDR1 MNHEY, CDR2 SVGAGI. The CDR3 nucleotides read TGTGCCAGCAGGCGACAGGGTCCCACCGGGGAGCTGTTTTTT. Its translation: CASRRQGPTGELFF.

This sequence joins TRBV19 and TRBJ1-1; TRBD1 might be the D (5 bases). This CDR3 region has 13 residues. CDR1 and CDR2 (germline): LNHDA, SQIVND (reference sequence). Trimming took 3 bases from V and 5 from J, leaving 10 bases between them. The CDR3 DNA sequence: TGTGCCAGTAGTATTACAGGAGGGACTGAAGCTTTCTTT. Its protein product is CASSITGGTEAFF.

In nucleotides, the CDR3 is TGTGCCAGCAGCCAGAATTTACGCCGACAGGGAACCCAGTACTTC. This codes for CASSQNLRRQGTQYF. V is TRBV14 and J is TRBJ2-5; 7 bases agree with TRBD1. Germline-derived CDR1 and CDR2 are SGHDN and FVKESK. This CDR3 comprises 15 residues. V was pared by 3 bases and J by 8 bases, with 12 bases of the junction left unmatched.